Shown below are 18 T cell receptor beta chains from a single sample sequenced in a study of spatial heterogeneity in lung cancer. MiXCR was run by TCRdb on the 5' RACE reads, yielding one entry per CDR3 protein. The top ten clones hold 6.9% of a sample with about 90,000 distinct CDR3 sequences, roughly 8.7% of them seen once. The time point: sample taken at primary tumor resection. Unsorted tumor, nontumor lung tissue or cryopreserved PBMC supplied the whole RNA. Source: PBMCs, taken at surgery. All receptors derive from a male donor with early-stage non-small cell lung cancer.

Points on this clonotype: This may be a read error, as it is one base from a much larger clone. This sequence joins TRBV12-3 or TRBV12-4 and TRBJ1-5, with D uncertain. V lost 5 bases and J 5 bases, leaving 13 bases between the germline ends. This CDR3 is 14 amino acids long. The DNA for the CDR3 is TGTGCCAGCAGTATATCGGCACAATATCAGCCCCAGCATTTT. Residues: CASSISAQYQPQHF.

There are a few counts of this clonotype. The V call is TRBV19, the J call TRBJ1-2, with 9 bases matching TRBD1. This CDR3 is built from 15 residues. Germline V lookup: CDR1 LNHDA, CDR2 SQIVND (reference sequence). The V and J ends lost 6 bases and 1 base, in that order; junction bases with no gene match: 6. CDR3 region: CASSRRDRDNYGYTF. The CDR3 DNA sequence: TGTGCCAGTAGCCGCCGGGACAGGGATAACTATGGCTACACCTTC.

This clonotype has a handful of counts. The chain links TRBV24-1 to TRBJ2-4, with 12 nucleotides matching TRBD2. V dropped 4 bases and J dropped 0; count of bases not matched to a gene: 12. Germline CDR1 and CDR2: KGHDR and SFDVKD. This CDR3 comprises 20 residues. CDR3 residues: CATSDSQTSGGDLAKNIQYF. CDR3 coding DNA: TGTGCCACCAGTGACTCCCAGACTAGCGGGGGAGATCTAGCCAAAAACATTCAGTACTTC.

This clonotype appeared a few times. The DNA for the CDR3 is TGTGCCAGCTCACCACCGGAGAACACCGGGGAGCTGTTTTTT. Encoded protein: CASSPPENTGELFF. This chain joins TRBV18 and TRBJ2-2, with no clear D. The germline V gene has CDR1 KGHSH and CDR2 LQKENI. This CDR3 region has 14 residues. Trimming left V 0 bases short and J 1 base short, with 3 bases between.

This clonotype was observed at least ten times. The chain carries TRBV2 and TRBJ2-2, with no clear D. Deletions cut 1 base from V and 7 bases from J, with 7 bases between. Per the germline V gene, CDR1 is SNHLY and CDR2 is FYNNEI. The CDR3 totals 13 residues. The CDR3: CASSEESVGELFF. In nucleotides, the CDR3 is TGTGCCAGCAGTGAAGAGTCAGTCGGGGAGCTGTTTTTT.

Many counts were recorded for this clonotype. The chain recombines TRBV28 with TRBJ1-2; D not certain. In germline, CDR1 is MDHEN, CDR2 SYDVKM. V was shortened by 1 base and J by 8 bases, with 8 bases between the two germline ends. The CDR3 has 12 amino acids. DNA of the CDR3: TGTGCCAGCAGTTTATCCAGTACCGGCTACACCTTC. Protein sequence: CASSLSSTGYTF.

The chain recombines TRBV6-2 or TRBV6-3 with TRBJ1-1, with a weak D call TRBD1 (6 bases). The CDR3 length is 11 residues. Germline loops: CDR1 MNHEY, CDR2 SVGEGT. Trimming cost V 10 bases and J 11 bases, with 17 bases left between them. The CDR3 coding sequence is TGTGCCACCTCACAGGGCAGCTGGGCTTTCTTT. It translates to CATSQGSWAFF.

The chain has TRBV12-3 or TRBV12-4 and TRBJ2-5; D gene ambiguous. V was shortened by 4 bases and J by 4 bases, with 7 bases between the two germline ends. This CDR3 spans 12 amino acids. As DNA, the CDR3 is TGTGCCAGCAGTTATACTGGAGAGACCCAGTACTTC. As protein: CASSYTGETQYF.

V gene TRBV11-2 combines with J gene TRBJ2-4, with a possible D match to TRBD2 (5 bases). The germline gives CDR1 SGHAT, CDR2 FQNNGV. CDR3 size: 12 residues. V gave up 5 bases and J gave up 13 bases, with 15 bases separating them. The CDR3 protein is CASSLGGVGQYF. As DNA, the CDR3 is TGTGCCAGCAGCCTAGGAGGCGTGGGACAGTACTTC.

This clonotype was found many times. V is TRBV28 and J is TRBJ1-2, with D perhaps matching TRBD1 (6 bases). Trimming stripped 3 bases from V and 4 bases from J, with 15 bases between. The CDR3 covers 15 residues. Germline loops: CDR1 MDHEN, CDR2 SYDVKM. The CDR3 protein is CASSFETGRSYGYTF. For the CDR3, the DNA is TGTGCCAGCAGTTTCGAGACAGGTCGGTCCTATGGCTACACCTTC.

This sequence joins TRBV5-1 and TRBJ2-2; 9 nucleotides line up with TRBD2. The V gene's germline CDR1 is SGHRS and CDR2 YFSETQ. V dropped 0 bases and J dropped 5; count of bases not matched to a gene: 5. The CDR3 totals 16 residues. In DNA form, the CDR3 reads TGCGCCAGCAGCTTGGGACTAGCGGCGATAACCGGGGAGCTGTTTTTT. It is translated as CASSLGLAAITGELFF.

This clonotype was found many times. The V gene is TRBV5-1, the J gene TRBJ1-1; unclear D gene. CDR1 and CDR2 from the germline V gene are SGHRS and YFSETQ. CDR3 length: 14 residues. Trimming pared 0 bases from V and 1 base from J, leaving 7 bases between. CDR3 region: CASSLGVANTEAFF. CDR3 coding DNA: TGCGCCAGCAGCTTGGGGGTCGCGAACACTGAAGCTTTCTTT.

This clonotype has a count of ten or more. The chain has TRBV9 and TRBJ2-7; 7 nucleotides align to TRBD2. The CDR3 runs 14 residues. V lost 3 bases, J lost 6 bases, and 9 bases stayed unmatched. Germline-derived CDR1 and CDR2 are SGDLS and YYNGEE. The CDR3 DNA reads TGTGCCAGCAGCGGCAGGACTAGTAATAGCGAGCAGTACTTC. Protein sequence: CASSGRTSNSEQYF.

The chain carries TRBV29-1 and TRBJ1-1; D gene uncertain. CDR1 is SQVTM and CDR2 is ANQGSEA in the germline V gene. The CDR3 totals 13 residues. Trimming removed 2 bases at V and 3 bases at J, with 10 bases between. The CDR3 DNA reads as TGCAGCGTTGAAAATGTGATGGACACTGAAGCTTTCTTT. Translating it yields CSVENVMDTEAFF.

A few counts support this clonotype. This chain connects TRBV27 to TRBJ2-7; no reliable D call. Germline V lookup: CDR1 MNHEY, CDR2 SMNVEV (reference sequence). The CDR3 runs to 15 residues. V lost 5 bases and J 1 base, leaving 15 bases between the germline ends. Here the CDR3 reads CASSPNPQVSYEQYF. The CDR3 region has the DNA TGTGCCAGCAGTCCAAATCCCCAGGTATCCTACGAGCAGTACTTC.

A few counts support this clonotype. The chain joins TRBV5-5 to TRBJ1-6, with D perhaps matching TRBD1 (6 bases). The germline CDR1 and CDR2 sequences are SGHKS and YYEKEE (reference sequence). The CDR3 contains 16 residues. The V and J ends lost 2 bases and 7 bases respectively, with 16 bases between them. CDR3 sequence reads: CASSFGTGLGNSPLHF. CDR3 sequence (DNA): TGTGCCAGCAGCTTCGGAACAGGGTTAGGGAATTCACCCCTCCACTTT. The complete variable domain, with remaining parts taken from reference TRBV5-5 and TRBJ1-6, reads DAGVTQSPTHLIKTRGQQVTLRCSPISGHKSVSWYQQVLGQGPQFIFQYYEKEERGRGNFPDRFSARQFPNYSSELNVNALLLGDSALYLCASSFGTGLGNSPLHFGNGTRLTVT.

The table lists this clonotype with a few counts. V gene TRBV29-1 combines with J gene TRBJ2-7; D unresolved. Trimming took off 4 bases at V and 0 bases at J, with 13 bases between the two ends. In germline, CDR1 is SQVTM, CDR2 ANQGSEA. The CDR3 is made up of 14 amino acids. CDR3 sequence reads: CSVVRQTSSYEQYF. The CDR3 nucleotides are TGCAGCGTTGTGAGGCAAACGAGCTCCTACGAGCAGTACTTC.

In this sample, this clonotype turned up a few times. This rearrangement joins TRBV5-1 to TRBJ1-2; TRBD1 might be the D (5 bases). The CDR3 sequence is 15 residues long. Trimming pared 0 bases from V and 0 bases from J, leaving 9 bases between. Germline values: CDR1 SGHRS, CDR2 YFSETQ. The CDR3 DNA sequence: TGCGCCAGCAGCTTGGGACAGCTTACTAACTATGGCTACACCTTC. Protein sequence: CASSLGQLTNYGYTF.